This T cell receptor (beta chain) derives from a study of cytomegalovirus exposure and HLA in healthy donors. Trimming cost V 6 bases and J 3 bases, with 17 bases left between them. The CDR3 spans 16 residues. Findings and caveats of the study: Prior analysis indicated that the majority of TCR beta V segments exhibited productivity approximately 87% or approximately 30% of the time.

Turning to this clone: Antigen: not known.

With 60 Vbeta and 13 Jbeta primers, the PCR was carried out. Method: immunoSEQ multiplex PCR; TCRdb's copy keeps in-frame clones and lacks some. The sample has some 120,000 clones, around 83% seen once. The sample comprised PBMCs. The chain combines TRBV23-1 with TRBJ2-2, with D tentatively TRBD1 (7 bases). TRBV23-1 is marked as an open reading frame, function uncertain. The TCR comes from a human donor in good health. The CDR3 loop is CASSPWRDSYTGELFF. DNA for the CDR3: TGCGCCAGCAGCCCCTGGAGGGACAGCTACACCGGGGAGCTGTTTTTT.